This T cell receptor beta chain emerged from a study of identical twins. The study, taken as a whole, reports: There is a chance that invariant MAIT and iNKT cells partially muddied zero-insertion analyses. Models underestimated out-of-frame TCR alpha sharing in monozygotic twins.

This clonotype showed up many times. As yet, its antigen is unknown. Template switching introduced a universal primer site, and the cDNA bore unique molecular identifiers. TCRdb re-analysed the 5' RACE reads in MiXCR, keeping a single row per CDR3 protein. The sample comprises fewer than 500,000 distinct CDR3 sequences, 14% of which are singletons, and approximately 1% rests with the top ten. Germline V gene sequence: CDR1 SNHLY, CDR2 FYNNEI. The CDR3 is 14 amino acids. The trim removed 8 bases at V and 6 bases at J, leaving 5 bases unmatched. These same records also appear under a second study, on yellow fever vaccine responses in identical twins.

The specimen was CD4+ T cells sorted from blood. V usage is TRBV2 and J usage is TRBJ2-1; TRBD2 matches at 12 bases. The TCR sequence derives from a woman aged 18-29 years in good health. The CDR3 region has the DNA TGTGCCAGCGGTACTAGCGGGAGGATCAATGAGCAGTTCTTC. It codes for CASGTSGRINEQFF.